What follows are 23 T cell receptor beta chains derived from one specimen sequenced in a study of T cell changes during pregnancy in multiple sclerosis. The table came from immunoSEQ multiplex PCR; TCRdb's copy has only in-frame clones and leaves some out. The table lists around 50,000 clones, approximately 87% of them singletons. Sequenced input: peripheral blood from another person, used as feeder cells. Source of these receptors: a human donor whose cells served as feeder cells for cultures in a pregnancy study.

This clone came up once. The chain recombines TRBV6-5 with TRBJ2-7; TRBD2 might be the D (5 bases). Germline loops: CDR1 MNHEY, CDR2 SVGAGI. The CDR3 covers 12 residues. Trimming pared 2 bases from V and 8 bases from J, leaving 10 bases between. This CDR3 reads CASSYGLGKQYF. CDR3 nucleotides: TGTGCCAGCAGTTACGGACTGGGGAAGCAGTACTTC.

Written as DNA, the CDR3 is TGTGCCAGCAGACGGACAGATACCGGGGAGCTGTTTTTT. Amino acid sequence: CASRRTDTGELFF. The chain combines TRBV28 with TRBJ2-2; D is possibly TRBD1 (6 bases). The V end was cut by 6 bases, the J end by 5 bases, with 10 bases between. The CDR3 sequence is 13 residues long. Per germline, CDR1 MDHEN and CDR2 SYDVKM.

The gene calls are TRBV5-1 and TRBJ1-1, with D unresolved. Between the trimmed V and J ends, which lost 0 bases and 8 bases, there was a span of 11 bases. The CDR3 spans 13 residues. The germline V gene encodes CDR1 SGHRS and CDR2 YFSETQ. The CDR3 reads CASSLAGKGEAFF. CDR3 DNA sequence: TGCGCCAGCAGCTTGGCAGGTAAGGGCGAAGCTTTCTTT.

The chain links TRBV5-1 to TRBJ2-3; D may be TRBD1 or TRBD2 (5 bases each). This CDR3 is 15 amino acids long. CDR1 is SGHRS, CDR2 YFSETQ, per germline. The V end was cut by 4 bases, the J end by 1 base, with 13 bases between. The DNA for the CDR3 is TGCGCCAGCAGCGGGGGAGCCCAAGGCACAGATACGCAGTATTTT. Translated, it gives CASSGGAQGTDTQYF. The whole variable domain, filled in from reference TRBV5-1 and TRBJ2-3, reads KAGVTQTPRYLIKTRGQQVTLSCSPISGHRSVSWYQQTPGQGLQFLFEYFSETQRNKGNFPGRFSGRQFSNSRSEMNVSTLELGDSALYLCASSGGAQGTDTQYFGPGTRLTVL.

The CDR3 DNA is TGTGCCAGCGGGTGGGGGACCCAAGAGACCCAGTACTTC. Its translation: CASGWGTQETQYF. The V gene is TRBV6-6, the J gene TRBJ2-5; perhaps D is TRBD1 or TRBD2 (5 bases each). There are 13 residues in the CDR3. V was pared by 8 bases and J by 1 base, with 11 bases between. Germline V gene sequence: CDR1 MNHNY, CDR2 SVGAGI (reference sequence).

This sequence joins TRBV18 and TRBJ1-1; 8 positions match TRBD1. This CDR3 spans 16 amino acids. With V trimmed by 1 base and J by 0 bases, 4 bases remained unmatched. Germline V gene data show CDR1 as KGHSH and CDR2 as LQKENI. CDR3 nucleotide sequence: TGTGCCAGCTCACCACAAAGGGACAGGTTGAACACTGAAGCTTTCTTT. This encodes CASSPQRDRLNTEAFF.

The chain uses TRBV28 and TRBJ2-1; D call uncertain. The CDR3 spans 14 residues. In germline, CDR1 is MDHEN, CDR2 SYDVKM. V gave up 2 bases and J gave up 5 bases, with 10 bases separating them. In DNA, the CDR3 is TGTGCCAGCAGTTTAATTGCTGGGAACAATGAGCAGTTCTTC. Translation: CASSLIAGNNEQFF. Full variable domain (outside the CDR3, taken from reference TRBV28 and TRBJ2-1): DVKVTQSSRYLVKRTGEKVFLECVQDMDHENMFWYRQDPGLGLRLIYFSYDVKMKEKGDIPEGYSVSREKKERFSLILESASTNQTSMYLCASSLIAGNNEQFFGPGTRLTVL.

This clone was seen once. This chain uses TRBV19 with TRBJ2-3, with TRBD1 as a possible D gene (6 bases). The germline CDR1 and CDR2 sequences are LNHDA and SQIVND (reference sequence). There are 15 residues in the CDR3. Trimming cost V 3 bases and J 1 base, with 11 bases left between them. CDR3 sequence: CASSMQGPGTDTQYF. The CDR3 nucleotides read TGTGCCAGTAGTATGCAGGGGCCGGGCACAGATACGCAGTATTTT.

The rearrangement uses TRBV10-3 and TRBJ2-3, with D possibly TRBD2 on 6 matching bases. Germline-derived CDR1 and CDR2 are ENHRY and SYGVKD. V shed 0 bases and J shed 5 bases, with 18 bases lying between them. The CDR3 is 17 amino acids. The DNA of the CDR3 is TGTGCCATCAGTGAGTCGAGTTTGCGGTCGGGGGTAGATACGCAGTATTTT. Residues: CAISESSLRSGVDTQYF.

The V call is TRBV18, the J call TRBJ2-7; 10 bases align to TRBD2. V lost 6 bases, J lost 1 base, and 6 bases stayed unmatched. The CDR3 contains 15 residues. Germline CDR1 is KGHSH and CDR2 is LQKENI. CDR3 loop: CASSPTSGESYEQYF. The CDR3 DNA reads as TGTGCCAGCTCGCCTACTAGCGGGGAATCCTACGAGCAGTACTTC.

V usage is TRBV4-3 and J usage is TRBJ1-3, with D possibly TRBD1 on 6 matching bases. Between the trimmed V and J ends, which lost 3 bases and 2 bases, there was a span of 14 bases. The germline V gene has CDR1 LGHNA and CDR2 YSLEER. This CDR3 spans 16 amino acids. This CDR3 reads CASSQNSGTTGNTIYF. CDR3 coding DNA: TGCGCCAGCAGCCAGAATTCCGGGACAACTGGAAACACCATATATTTT.

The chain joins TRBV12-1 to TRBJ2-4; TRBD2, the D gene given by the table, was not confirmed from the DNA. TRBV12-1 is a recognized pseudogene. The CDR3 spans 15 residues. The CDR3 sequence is CASSPAARRGNIQYF. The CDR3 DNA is TGTGCCAGCAGCCCCGCTGCGCGGAGAGGAAACATTCAGTACTTC.

The CDR3: CASSQSGTANTGELFF. The CDR3, as DNA: TGCGCCAGCAGCCAATCCGGGACGGCGAACACCGGGGAGCTGTTTTTT. The V gene is TRBV5-1, the J gene TRBJ2-2, with D perhaps given as TRBD1 or TRBD2 (5 bases each). CDR3 length: 16 amino acids. The germline CDR1 and CDR2 sequences are SGHRS and YFSETQ. The V gene lost 4 bases and the J gene lost 0 bases, with 13 bases spanning the gap.

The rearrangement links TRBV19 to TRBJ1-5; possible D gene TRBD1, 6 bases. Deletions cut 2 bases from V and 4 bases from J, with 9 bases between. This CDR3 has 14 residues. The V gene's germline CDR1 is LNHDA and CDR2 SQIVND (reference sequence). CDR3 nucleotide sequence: TGTGCCAGTAGTATATTAGGGACAAATCAGCCCCAGCATTTT. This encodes CASSILGTNQPQHF.

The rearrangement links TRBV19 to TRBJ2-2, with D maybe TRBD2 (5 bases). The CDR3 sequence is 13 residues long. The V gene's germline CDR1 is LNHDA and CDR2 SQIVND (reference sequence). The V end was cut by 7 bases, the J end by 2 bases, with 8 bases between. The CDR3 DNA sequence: TGTGCCAGTAAGAGGACTAACACCGGGGAGCTGTTTTTT. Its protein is CASKRTNTGELFF.

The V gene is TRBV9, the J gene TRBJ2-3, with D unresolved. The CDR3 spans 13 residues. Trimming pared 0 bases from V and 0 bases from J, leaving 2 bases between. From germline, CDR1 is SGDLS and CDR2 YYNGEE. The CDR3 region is CASSVGSTDTQYF. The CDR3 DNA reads TGTGCCAGCAGCGTAGGAAGCACAGATACGCAGTATTTT.

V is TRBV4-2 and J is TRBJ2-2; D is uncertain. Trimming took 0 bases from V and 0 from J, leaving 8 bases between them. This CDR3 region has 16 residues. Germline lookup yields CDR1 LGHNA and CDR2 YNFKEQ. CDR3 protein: CASSQDGGSNTGELFF. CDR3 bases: TGTGCCAGCAGCCAAGACGGCGGCTCGAACACCGGGGAGCTGTTTTTT.

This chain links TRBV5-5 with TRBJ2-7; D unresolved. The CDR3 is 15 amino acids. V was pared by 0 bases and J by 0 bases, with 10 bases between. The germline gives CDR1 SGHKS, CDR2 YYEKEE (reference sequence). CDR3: CASSLGWQNSYEQYF. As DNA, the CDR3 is TGTGCCAGCAGCTTGGGCTGGCAGAACTCCTACGAGCAGTACTTC.

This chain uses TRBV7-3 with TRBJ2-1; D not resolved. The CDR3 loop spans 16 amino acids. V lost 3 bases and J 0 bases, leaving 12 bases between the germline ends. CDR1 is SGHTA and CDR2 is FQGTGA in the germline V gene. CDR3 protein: CASSFMGTSSYNEQFF. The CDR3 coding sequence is TGTGCCAGCAGCTTCATGGGAACCAGCTCCTACAATGAGCAGTTCTTC.

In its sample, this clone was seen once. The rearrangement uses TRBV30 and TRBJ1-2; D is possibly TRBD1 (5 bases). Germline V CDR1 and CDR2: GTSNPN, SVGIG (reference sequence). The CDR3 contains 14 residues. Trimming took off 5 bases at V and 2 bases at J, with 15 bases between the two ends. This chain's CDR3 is CAWFHVQGNYGYTF. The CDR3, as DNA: TGTGCCTGGTTCCACGTGCAGGGCAACTATGGCTACACCTTC.

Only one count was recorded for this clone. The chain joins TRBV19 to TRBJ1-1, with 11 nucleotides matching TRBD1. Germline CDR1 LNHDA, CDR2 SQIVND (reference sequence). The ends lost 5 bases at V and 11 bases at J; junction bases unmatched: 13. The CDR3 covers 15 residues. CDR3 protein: CASSPRPGQGGKAFF. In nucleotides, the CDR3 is TGTGCCAGTAGTCCACGGCCGGGACAGGGGGGTAAGGCTTTCTTT.

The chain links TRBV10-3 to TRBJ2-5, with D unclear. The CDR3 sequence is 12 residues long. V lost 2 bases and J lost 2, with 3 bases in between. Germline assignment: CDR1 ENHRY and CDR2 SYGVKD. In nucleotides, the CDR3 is TGTGCCATCAGTGAGCTTCAAGAGACCCAGTACTTC. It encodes CAISELQETQYF.

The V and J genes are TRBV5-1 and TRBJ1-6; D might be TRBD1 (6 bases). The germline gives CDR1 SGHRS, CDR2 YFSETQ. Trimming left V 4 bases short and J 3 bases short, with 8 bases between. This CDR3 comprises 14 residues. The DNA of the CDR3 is TGCGCCAGCAGCCCGGACAGCTATAATTCACCCCTCCACTTT. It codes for CASSPDSYNSPLHF. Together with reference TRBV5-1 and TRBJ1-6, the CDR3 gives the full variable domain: KAGVTQTPRYLIKTRGQQVTLSCSPISGHRSVSWYQQTPGQGLQFLFEYFSETQRNKGNFPGRFSGRQFSNSRSEMNVSTLELGDSALYLCASSPDSYNSPLHFGNGTRLTVT.